This T cell receptor beta chain appears in the sequencing data of a study of blood T cell repertoires in COVID-19. CDR1 is SGHNT and CDR2 is YYREEE in the germline V gene (reference sequence). There are 13 residues in the CDR3. The junction had 2 bases not matched to a gene; V was cut back by 0 bases and J by 6 bases. Per the original data handling: Nucleated cell counts were estimated from reference gene primer amplification. Using immunoSEQ multiplex PCR, the repertoire was profiled, and TCRdb retains in-frame clones only, with some absent. For V, J and clone size, that table is used; D and trimming come from the DNA. The data hold some 130,000 clones, with more than 90% observed a single time.

The receptor's source is a man over 45 with active COVID-19. The chain carries TRBV5-4 and TRBJ1-1, with 7 bases identical to TRBD1. Sequencing was performed on peripheral blood. CDR3 in amino acids: CASSLAGGAEAFF. The CDR3, as DNA: TGTGCCAGCAGCTTGGCAGGGGGTGCTGAAGCTTTCTTT.